A selection of T cell receptor beta chains follows, all from one sample in a study of T-cell memory formation after mild COVID-19. TCRdb reprocessed the 5' RACE reads via MiXCR and lists one record per CDR3 protein. The sample consists of 470,000 or so distinct CDR3 sequences, 20% of them appearing once. Specimen: PBMCs or a T cell subset sorted from them (not recorded which). The receptors were gathered from an adult woman who had mild COVID-19 (a few samples of this study predate the infection). Cell type and time point are not known. Both conserved end residues are part of each CDR3. The order of the fields is J gene, V gene, clone size, D gene, CDR3 protein, CDR3 DNA. The D gene is left open where the match is weak. Size tells how often a clone was seen (once, few, many) or the class of an expanded clone, and some rows leave it out.

J gene: TRBJ1-5; V gene: TRBV19; clone size: -; D gene: -; CDR3 protein: CASSPDGFSNQPQHF; CDR3 DNA: TGTGCCAGTAGCCCGGACGGGTTTAGCAATCAGCCCCAGCATTTT
J gene: TRBJ1-5; V gene: TRBV20-1; clone size: few; D gene: TRBD1; CDR3 protein: CSATGTADQPQHF; CDR3 DNA: TGCAGTGCTACTGGGACAGCGGATCAGCCCCAGCATTTT
J gene: TRBJ2-3; V gene: TRBV4-2; clone size: -; D gene: -; CDR3 protein: CASSQESPTQYF; CDR3 DNA: TGTGCCAGCAGCCAAGAGTCGCCCACGCAGTATTTT
J gene: TRBJ2-3; V gene: TRBV7-2; clone size: few; D gene: -; CDR3 protein: CASSRLDRLSTDTQYF; CDR3 DNA: TGTGCCAGCAGCCGTCTCGACAGGTTGAGCACAGATACGCAGTATTTT
J gene: TRBJ1-5; V gene: TRBV7-8; clone size: -; D gene: -; CDR3 protein: CASSQQGDQPQHF; CDR3 DNA: TGTGCCAGCAGCCAACAGGGTGACCAGCCCCAGCATTTT
J gene: TRBJ2-5; V gene: TRBV29-1; clone size: few; D gene: -; CDR3 protein: CSVEKGGETQYF; CDR3 DNA: TGCAGCGTTGAGAAAGGTGGGGAGACCCAGTACTTC
J gene: TRBJ1-5; V gene: TRBV15; clone size: few; D gene: -; CDR3 protein: CATSRSTSPGQHF; CDR3 DNA: TGTGCCACCAGCAGATCGACGTCCCCTGGGCAGCATTTT
J gene: TRBJ2-1; V gene: TRBV12-3/TRBV12-4; clone size: -; D gene: TRBD2; CDR3 protein: CASSSGLAGYYEQFF; CDR3 DNA: TGTGCCAGCAGTTCGGGACTAGCGGGGTACTATGAGCAGTTCTTC
J gene: TRBJ2-7; V gene: TRBV6-2/TRBV6-3; clone size: few; D gene: TRBD1; CDR3 protein: CASSHGLTGNYEQYF; CDR3 DNA: TGTGCCAGCAGCCACGGGTTGACAGGGAACTACGAGCAGTACTTC
J gene: TRBJ2-1; V gene: TRBV21-1; clone size: few; D gene: -; CDR3 protein: CASIIAGIKNEQFF; CDR3 DNA: TGTGCCAGCATCATAGCGGGAATTAAAAATGAGCAGTTCTTC
J gene: TRBJ2-7; V gene: TRBV5-1; clone size: few; D gene: -; CDR3 protein: CASSLAAGRSAYEQYF; CDR3 DNA: TGCGCCAGCAGCTTGGCGGCGGGACGGAGTGCCTACGAGCAGTACTTC
J gene: TRBJ2-2; V gene: TRBV4-2; clone size: -; D gene: TRBD1; CDR3 protein: CASSLRTGAGGELFF; CDR3 DNA: TGTGCCAGCAGCCTTCGGACAGGGGCTGGCGGGGAGCTGTTTTTT
J gene: TRBJ1-5; V gene: TRBV19; clone size: few; D gene: -; CDR3 protein: CASKAAGDQPQHF; CDR3 DNA: TGTGCCAGTAAGGCGGCAGGGGATCAGCCCCAGCATTTT
J gene: TRBJ2-3; V gene: TRBV7-8; clone size: -; D gene: -; CDR3 protein: CASTPGPSTDTQYF; CDR3 DNA: TGTGCCAGCACCCCGGGACCTAGCACAGATACGCAGTATTTT
J gene: TRBJ1-1; V gene: TRBV29-1; clone size: -; D gene: TRBD1; CDR3 protein: CSALRGTGGSEAFF; CDR3 DNA: TGCAGCGCCTTGCGGGGGACAGGGGGCTCTGAAGCTTTCTTT
J gene: TRBJ1-6; V gene: TRBV5-6; clone size: few; D gene: -; CDR3 protein: CASSLGLSRGNSPLHF; CDR3 DNA: TGTGCCAGCAGCTTGGGATTGAGCAGGGGTAATTCACCCCTCCACTTT
J gene: TRBJ2-3; V gene: TRBV20-1; clone size: few; D gene: TRBD2; CDR3 protein: CSAPRGGLGTDTQYF; CDR3 DNA: TGCAGTGCTCCTCGCGGGGGGCTGGGCACAGATACGCAGTATTTT
J gene: TRBJ1-1; V gene: TRBV12-3/TRBV12-4; clone size: many; D gene: TRBD1; CDR3 protein: CASSITGGRTEAFF; CDR3 DNA: TGTGCCAGCAGTATTACAGGGGGCCGAACTGAAGCTTTCTTT
J gene: TRBJ2-7; V gene: TRBV9; clone size: few; D gene: -; CDR3 protein: CASSVGSTPYEQYF; CDR3 DNA: TGTGCCAGCAGCGTAGGTAGCACCCCCTACGAGCAGTACTTC
J gene: TRBJ2-3; V gene: TRBV6-2/TRBV6-3; clone size: -; D gene: TRBD2; CDR3 protein: CASSYAGLAGEGDTQYF; CDR3 DNA: TGTGCCAGCAGTTACGCCGGACTAGCGGGAGAAGGAGATACGCAGTATTTT
J gene: TRBJ1-2; V gene: TRBV7-9; clone size: few; D gene: -; CDR3 protein: CASSLVGAPAGGYTF; CDR3 DNA: TGTGCCAGCAGCTTAGTGGGGGCCCCAGCGGGAGGCTACACCTTC
J gene: TRBJ2-2; V gene: TRBV5-1; clone size: -; D gene: -; CDR3 protein: CASSLNAGENTGELFF; CDR3 DNA: TGCGCCAGCAGCTTGAATGCAGGAGAGAACACCGGGGAGCTGTTTTTT
J gene: TRBJ1-2; V gene: TRBV5-1; clone size: few; D gene: -; CDR3 protein: CASSLDPANYGYTF; CDR3 DNA: TGCGCCAGCAGCTTGGATCCAGCTAACTATGGCTACACCTTC
J gene: TRBJ2-3; V gene: TRBV7-6; clone size: few; D gene: -; CDR3 protein: CASSSSGGVDTQYF; CDR3 DNA: TGTGCCAGCAGCTCAAGTGGAGGGGTGGATACGCAGTATTTT
J gene: TRBJ1-2; V gene: TRBV3-1; clone size: -; D gene: -; CDR3 protein: CASSPRGLITGYTF; CDR3 DNA: TGTGCCAGCAGCCCCCGCGGGTTGATCACCGGCTACACCTTC
J gene: TRBJ2-6; V gene: TRBV20-1; clone size: -; D gene: -; CDR3 protein: CSARSPGRGGANVLTF; CDR3 DNA: TGCAGTGCTAGATCCCCGGGACGAGGTGGGGCCAACGTCCTGACTTTC
J gene: TRBJ1-1; V gene: TRBV5-1; clone size: many; D gene: -; CDR3 protein: CASSLMGNTEAFF; CDR3 DNA: TGCGCCAGCAGCTTAATGGGGAACACTGAAGCTTTCTTT
J gene: TRBJ1-5; V gene: TRBV18; clone size: -; D gene: TRBD1; CDR3 protein: CASSPAGGTQPQHF; CDR3 DNA: TGTGCCAGCTCACCGGCAGGGGGCACTCAGCCCCAGCATTTT
J gene: TRBJ1-5; V gene: TRBV29-1; clone size: -; D gene: -; CDR3 protein: CSFRAASNQPQHF; CDR3 DNA: TGCAGCTTTCGGGCAGCTAGCAATCAGCCCCAGCATTTT
J gene: TRBJ2-7; V gene: TRBV7-2; clone size: few; D gene: -; CDR3 protein: CASSPVGAGAYEQYF; CDR3 DNA: TGTGCCAGCAGCCCTGTGGGGGCGGGAGCCTACGAGCAGTACTTC
J gene: TRBJ2-1; V gene: TRBV29-1; clone size: -; D gene: TRBD2; CDR3 protein: CSVFSGRVNEQFF; CDR3 DNA: TGCAGCGTATTTAGCGGGAGGGTTAATGAGCAGTTCTTC
J gene: TRBJ1-2; V gene: TRBV18; clone size: few; D gene: -; CDR3 protein: CASSPQQDFGGYTF; CDR3 DNA: TGTGCCAGCTCACCGCAACAGGACTTCGGGGGCTACACCTTC
J gene: TRBJ2-7; V gene: TRBV24-1; clone size: -; D gene: -; CDR3 protein: CATGRTGTYEQYF; CDR3 DNA: TGTGCCACCGGGAGGACAGGTACCTACGAGCAGTACTTC
J gene: TRBJ2-7; V gene: TRBV5-1; clone size: -; D gene: TRBD1; CDR3 protein: CASSLVGMGLTGIDYEQYF; CDR3 DNA: TGCGCCAGCAGCTTGGTAGGAATGGGGCTGACAGGGATCGATTACGAGCAGTACTTC
J gene: TRBJ2-7; V gene: TRBV5-6; clone size: -; D gene: -; CDR3 protein: CASSSTFSEVYEQYF; CDR3 DNA: TGTGCCAGCAGTTCTACGTTTAGCGAGGTCTACGAGCAGTACTTC
J gene: TRBJ2-3; V gene: TRBV4-2; clone size: -; D gene: -; CDR3 protein: CASSQDLEGTQYF; CDR3 DNA: TGTGCCAGCAGCCAAGACCTAGAAGGTACGCAGTATTTT
J gene: TRBJ2-6; V gene: TRBV7-8; clone size: many; D gene: TRBD1; CDR3 protein: CASSPGTGSSGANVLTF; CDR3 DNA: TGTGCCAGCAGTCCCGGGACAGGGTCCTCTGGGGCCAACGTCCTGACTTTC
J gene: TRBJ2-7; V gene: TRBV4-3; clone size: -; D gene: -; CDR3 protein: CASSQVHSGSYEQYF; CDR3 DNA: TGCGCCAGCAGCCAAGTTCATAGCGGCTCCTACGAGCAGTACTTC
J gene: TRBJ1-5; V gene: TRBV20-1; clone size: few; D gene: -; CDR3 protein: CSARMGLQPQHF; CDR3 DNA: TGCAGTGCTAGAATGGGTCTCCAGCCCCAGCATTTT
J gene: TRBJ1-1; V gene: TRBV7-2; clone size: -; D gene: -; CDR3 protein: CASSTPGPMNTEAFF; CDR3 DNA: TGTGCCAGCAGCACACCGGGACCCATGAACACTGAAGCTTTCTTT
J gene: TRBJ1-5; V gene: TRBV12-3/TRBV12-4; clone size: -; D gene: TRBD1; CDR3 protein: CASSFGQGLNQPQHF; CDR3 DNA: TGTGCCAGCAGTTTTGGACAGGGCCTCAATCAGCCCCAGCATTTT
J gene: TRBJ1-5; V gene: TRBV5-5; clone size: few; D gene: -; CDR3 protein: CASSLDPYSNQPQHF; CDR3 DNA: TGTGCCAGCAGCTTGGACCCGTATAGCAATCAGCCCCAGCATTTT
J gene: TRBJ1-1; V gene: TRBV7-9; clone size: -; D gene: -; CDR3 protein: CASSLGLMNTEAFF; CDR3 DNA: TGTGCCAGCAGCCTAGGCTTAATGAACACTGAAGCTTTCTTT
J gene: TRBJ1-1; V gene: TRBV20-1; clone size: few; D gene: -; CDR3 protein: CSARDAGRATEAFF; CDR3 DNA: TGCAGTGCTAGAGACGCGGGCAGGGCTACTGAAGCTTTCTTT
J gene: TRBJ2-3; V gene: TRBV4-2; clone size: -; D gene: -; CDR3 protein: CASSQVGGSTDTQYF; CDR3 DNA: TGTGCCAGCAGCCAAGTAGGTGGTAGCACAGATACGCAGTATTTT
J gene: TRBJ2-5; V gene: TRBV20-1; clone size: -; D gene: -; CDR3 protein: CSARDPRRGQETQYF; CDR3 DNA: TGCAGTGCTAGAGATCCCCGTAGGGGACAAGAGACCCAGTACTTC
J gene: TRBJ2-3; V gene: TRBV24-1; clone size: -; D gene: -; CDR3 protein: CATSDSASTDTQYF; CDR3 DNA: TGTGCCACCAGTGACTCGGCTAGCACAGATACGCAGTATTTT
J gene: TRBJ1-1; V gene: TRBV5-1; clone size: many; D gene: -; CDR3 protein: CASSPTGPSAFF; CDR3 DNA: TGCGCCAGCAGCCCCACAGGTCCTTCGGCTTTCTTT
J gene: TRBJ1-6; V gene: TRBV12-3/TRBV12-4; clone size: -; D gene: TRBD1; CDR3 protein: CASTGTAYNSPLHF; CDR3 DNA: TGTGCCAGCACGGGGACAGCCTATAATTCACCCCTCCACTTT
J gene: TRBJ2-7; V gene: TRBV5-1; clone size: -; D gene: TRBD2; CDR3 protein: CASSSASGRFYEQYF; CDR3 DNA: TGCGCCAGCAGCTCGGCTAGCGGGAGATTCTACGAGCAGTACTTC
J gene: TRBJ2-7; V gene: TRBV5-1; clone size: few; D gene: -; CDR3 protein: CASRKDSGVHEQYF; CDR3 DNA: TGCGCCAGCAGGAAAGACTCGGGGGTCCACGAGCAGTACTTC
J gene: TRBJ2-2; V gene: TRBV9; clone size: few; D gene: -; CDR3 protein: CASSPEYGELFF; CDR3 DNA: TGTGCCAGCAGCCCAGAGTACGGGGAGCTGTTTTTT
J gene: TRBJ2-2; V gene: TRBV12-3/TRBV12-4; clone size: -; D gene: TRBD2; CDR3 protein: CASRGGTSDTGELFF; CDR3 DNA: TGTGCCAGCAGGGGCGGGACTAGCGACACCGGGGAGCTGTTTTTT